These T cell receptor beta chains were read from a single sample in a study of Tregs in tolerant kidney transplant recipients. Sequencing used immunoSEQ multiplex PCR; TCRdb keeps in-frame clones, though not all of them. The table has around 230,000 clones, roughly 84% seen once. The material sequenced was CD4+ T cells from blood. These receptors were collected from a human donor in good health. Each CDR3 is given with its conserved first and last residue. A D gene is named only where the DNA matches it firmly. Size is omitted from some rows. Given values are once, few, many or a class for expanded clones.

j_gene,abundance,d_gene,v_gene,CDR3nt,CDR3aa
TRBJ2-5,few,TRBD2,TRBV30,TGTGCCTGGAGTAGCGGGGGGGAGACCCAGTACTTC,CAWSSGGETQYF
TRBJ1-5,few,TRBD1,TRBV2,TGTGCCAGCAGTGGGGACAGGGTCAATCAGCCCCAGCATTTT,CASSGDRVNQPQHF
TRBJ2-1,.,TRBD1,TRBV6-6,TGTGCCAGCAGCGGACAGGGGGCCTACAATGAGCAGTTCTTC,CASSGQGAYNEQFF
TRBJ1-2,.,.,TRBV6-6,TGTGCCCGCAGTTACCCGGGGGGGGCTAACTATGGCTACACCTTC,CARSYPGGANYGYTF
TRBJ2-2,.,.,TRBV6-1,TGTGCCAGCAGGGACACCGGGGAGCTGTTTTTT,CASRDTGELFF
TRBJ1-5,.,.,TRBV7-9,TGTGCCAGCAGCCTAGGAACCAACAATCAGCCCCAGCATTTT,CASSLGTNNQPQHF
TRBJ1-3,.,.,TRBV4-1,TGCGCCAGCAGCCAAGATGGGGCATCTGGAAACACCATATATTTT,CASSQDGASGNTIYF
TRBJ2-6,once,.,TRBV23-1,TGCGCCAGCAGTCCTCACAAGCCTCATCAGGAGCCCATTACCTCTGGTGCCAACGTCCTGACTTTC,CASSPHKPHQEPITSGANVLTF
TRBJ1-2,.,.,TRBV5-1,TGCGCCAGCAGCACCAGGGGCGGAGGGAGGATCTATGGCTACACCTTC,CASSTRGGGRIYGYTF
TRBJ1-6,few,.,TRBV27,TGTGCCAGCAGTTGGGCCAGGGACGCCGACGGTTCACCCCTCCACTTT,CASSWARDADGSPLHF
TRBJ1-4,.,.,TRBV5-4,TGTGCCAGCAGCCCGGGATCCCGGGATGAAAAACTGTTTTTT,CASSPGSRDEKLFF
TRBJ1-5,.,.,TRBV6-1,TGTGCCAGCAGTCCATTTACAGGGTTCCATCAGCCCCAGCATTTT,CASSPFTGFHQPQHF
TRBJ1-5,.,.,TRBV28,TGTGCCAGCAGCAAGGTCTCTTTTAGCAATCAGCCCCAGCATTTT,CASSKVSFSNQPQHF
TRBJ1-1,.,.,TRBV30,TGTGCCTGGAGTCCGGGTCGTGCGGGGTCCACTGAAGCTTTCTTT,CAWSPGRAGSTEAFF
TRBJ1-2,.,TRBD1,TRBV7-9,TGTGCCAGCAGCTTAGGGGACAGTCCTACGAATGGCTACACCTTC,CASSLGDSPTNGYTF
TRBJ2-7,.,.,TRBV6-4,TGTGCCAGCAGTGCCACCAGCGGACCATCCTACGAGCAGTACTTC,CASSATSGPSYEQYF
TRBJ2-7,.,.,TRBV4-1,TGCGCCAGCAGTACCGACGGATACGAGCAGTACTTC,CASSTDGYEQYF
TRBJ1-6,.,.,TRBV5-1,TGCGCCAGCAGTGGAGGAAATTCACCCCTCCACTTT,CASSGGNSPLHF
TRBJ2-3,.,.,TRBV2,TGTGCCAGCAGTCTGGAGGGGGTGGGAGATACGCAGTATTTT,CASSLEGVGDTQYF
TRBJ2-5,.,.,TRBV19,TGTGCCAGTAGTATAGATGGTAGCCGTGAGACCCAGTACTTC,CASSIDGSRETQYF
TRBJ2-5,.,.,TRBV7-9,TGTGCCAGCAGCCCCCAGGCTTTGGGGGAGACCCAGTACTTC,CASSPQALGETQYF
TRBJ2-3,.,TRBD2,TRBV7-3,TGTGCCAGCAGCTTTGAGATAGCGGGGACCTCGGATACGCAGTATTTT,CASSFEIAGTSDTQYF
TRBJ2-5,.,.,TRBV7-2,TGTGCCAGCAGCTTTGGGGCAGCCGGGATTGCGATAGAGACCCAGTACTTC,CASSFGAAGIAIETQYF
TRBJ2-7,.,.,TRBV30,TGTGCCTGGAGTCGATGGGCCTACGAGCAGTACTTC,CAWSRWAYEQYF
TRBJ2-1,.,TRBD1,TRBV19,TGTGCCAGTAGTGTAACAGGGGGAACAGGCAATGAGCAGTTCTTC,CASSVTGGTGNEQFF
TRBJ1-5,.,.,TRBV28,TGTGCCAGCAGTTCCATAAATCAGCCCCAGCATTTT,CASSSINQPQHF
TRBJ2-3,.,TRBD1,TRBV10-1,TGCGCCAGCAGTGAGTGGGGTCCCAGGACAGGGGCGGATACGCAGTATTTT,CASSEWGPRTGADTQYF
TRBJ1-4,few,TRBD1,TRBV14,TGTGCCAGCAGCCAAGATGTAAGGGGGCTTGAAAAACTGTTTTTT,CASSQDVRGLEKLFF
TRBJ2-1,few,.,TRBV10-2,TGCGCCAGCAGTGAGCAGGGTCGGTCCTACAATGAGCAGTTCTTC,CASSEQGRSYNEQFF
TRBJ2-3,once,.,TRBV30,TGTGCCTGGAGTGTGAGGCGGGGCGGCGCAGATACGCAGTATTTT,CAWSVRRGGADTQYF
TRBJ1-1,few,.,TRBV6-5,TGTGCCAGCAGTTATTTCGACTTGAACACTGAAGCTTTCTTT,CASSYFDLNTEAFF
TRBJ2-1,.,TRBD1,TRBV5-1,TGCGCCAGCAGCCCCCCCGACAGGGGTTCCTACAATGAGCAGTTCTTC,CASSPPDRGSYNEQFF
TRBJ1-2,.,.,TRBV11-2,TGTGCCAGCAGCTTAGATAGGAACAGTAACTATGGCTACACCTTC,CASSLDRNSNYGYTF
TRBJ2-7,medium-sized,.,TRBV6-5,TGTGCCAGCAGTAACAGGAATTCCTACGAGCAGTACTTC,CASSNRNSYEQYF
TRBJ1-2,.,.,TRBV11-2,TGTGCCAGCAGCTCAACAGGGTATGGCTACACCTTC,CASSSTGYGYTF
TRBJ2-3,.,.,TRBV19,TGTGCCAGCCTGGGGGGGGCGCCCACAGATACGCAGTATTTT,CASLGGAPTDTQYF
TRBJ2-7,.,.,TRBV11-2,TGTGCCAGCAGCTTAGGGGTGGGGGTCTATTACGAGCAGTACTTC,CASSLGVGVYYEQYF
TRBJ2-7,.,.,TRBV29-1,TGCAGCGTTGGGGTCAGGGGAATAACTACCGAGCAGTACTTC,CSVGVRGITTEQYF
TRBJ1-1,.,.,TRBV2,TGTGCCAGCACTAGAATTGCCCAGAACACTGAAGCTTTCTTT,CASTRIAQNTEAFF
TRBJ2-2,.,TRBD2,TRBV19,TGTGCCAGTAGGCCCTCCGGGACTAGCTTTAACACCGGGGAGCTGTTTTTT,CASRPSGTSFNTGELFF
TRBJ1-2,.,.,TRBV2,TGTGCCAGCTCCCGGGACACACCTGGCTACACCTTC,CASSRDTPGYTF
TRBJ1-1,.,.,TRBV5-6,TGTGCCAGCAGTTTTACAGGTAGGGACACTGAAGCTTTCTTT,CASSFTGRDTEAFF
TRBJ2-2,.,TRBD2,TRBV5-4,TGTGCCAGCAGCTCCGGGGGGGCCGGGACCGGGGAGCTGTTTTTT,CASSSGGAGTGELFF
TRBJ2-3,.,.,TRBV6-5,TGTGCCAGCAGTCCCTGGGGCGCAGATACGCAGTATTTT,CASSPWGADTQYF
TRBJ2-5,.,.,TRBV2,TGTGCCAGCGCGTACCAAGAGACCCAGTACTTC,CASAYQETQYF
TRBJ2-1,few,TRBD1,TRBV5-1,TGCGCCAGCAGCTCCCAGGGACAGGGGTACAATGAGCAGTTCTTC,CASSSQGQGYNEQFF
TRBJ2-7,few,TRBD2,TRBV5-1,TGCGCCAGCAGCTTGGCCGGGTCGTTGACTCATAGCGGGCCCTACGAGCAGTACTTC,CASSLAGSLTHSGPYEQYF
TRBJ2-1,.,TRBD2,TRBV5-1,TGCGCCAGCAGATCAATCAGCGGGAGTGATGAGCAGTTCTTC,CASRSISGSDEQFF
TRBJ2-1,.,TRBD2,TRBV6-1,TGTGCCAGCAGTGAGCCGGGACTAGCGGGGGGGCCGCACCATTTCTTC,CASSEPGLAGGPHHFF
TRBJ2-7,once,.,TRBV6-1,TGTGCCAGCGGAGTCGGGCGCACCTACGAGCAGTACTTC,CASGVGRTYEQYF
TRBJ1-1,.,.,TRBV6-6,TGTGCCAGCAGTCGATGGGACGGACGCATGAACACTGAAGCTTTCTTT,CASSRWDGRMNTEAFF
TRBJ1-4,.,TRBD1,TRBV5-1,TGCGCCAGCAGCTCCGACAGGGCAACTAATGAAAAACTGTTTTTT,CASSSDRATNEKLFF
TRBJ2-2,.,.,TRBV19,TGTGCCAGTAGTCCCTGGACCACCGGGGAGCTGTTTTTT,CASSPWTTGELFF
TRBJ1-6,.,.,TRBV7-3,TGTGCCAGCAGCTTTCGGGGGGCCGTTTCACCCCTCCACTTT,CASSFRGAVSPLHF